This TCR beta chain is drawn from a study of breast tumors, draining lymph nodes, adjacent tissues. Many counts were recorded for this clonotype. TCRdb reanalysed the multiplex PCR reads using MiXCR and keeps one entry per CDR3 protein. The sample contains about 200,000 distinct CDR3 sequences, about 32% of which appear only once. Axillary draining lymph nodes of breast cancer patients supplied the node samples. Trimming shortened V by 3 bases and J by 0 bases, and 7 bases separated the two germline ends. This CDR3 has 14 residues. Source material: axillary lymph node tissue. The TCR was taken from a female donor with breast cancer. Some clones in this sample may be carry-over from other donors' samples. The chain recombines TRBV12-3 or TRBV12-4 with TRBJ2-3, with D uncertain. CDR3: CASSFLASTDTQYF. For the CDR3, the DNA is TGTGCCAGCAGTTTTTTGGCTAGCACAGATACGCAGTATTTT.